These 30 T cell receptor beta chains were sequenced from one sample in a study of blood T cell repertoires in COVID-19. TCRdb's table, derived via immunoSEQ multiplex PCR, lists solely in-frame clones and lacks some. The sample has approximately 150,000 clones; 70% to 90% are singletons. Source material: peripheral blood. All receptors derive from a human donor with acute or convalescent COVID-19. The donor label of this sample is uncertain.

The rearrangement links TRBV11-1 to TRBJ2-1; 7 bases map to TRBD1. This CDR3 is built from 15 residues. Germline V gene data show CDR1 as SGHAT and CDR2 as FQDESV (reference sequence). The trim removed 4 bases at V and 5 bases at J, leaving 8 bases unmatched. CDR3 region: CASSSGTVMDNEQFF. The CDR3 nucleotides are TGTGCCAGCAGCTCCGGGACAGTGATGGACAATGAGCAGTTCTTC.

This rearrangement joins TRBV9 to TRBJ2-2, with D hard to call. V was shortened by 0 bases and J by 0 bases, with 15 bases between the two germline ends. The CDR3 totals 18 residues. The germline CDR1 and CDR2 sequences are SGDLS and YYNGEE. The CDR3 DNA sequence: TGTGCCAGCAGCGTAGCTTTTTTTACTGCCTCGAACACCGGGGAGCTGTTTTTT. This sequence encodes CASSVAFFTASNTGELFF.

V is TRBV2 and J is TRBJ2-5, with TRBD2 matching 7 bases. Trimming cost V 7 bases and J 0 bases; bases outside gene matches: 8. The CDR3 sequence is 15 residues long. Germline V gene sequence: CDR1 SNHLY, CDR2 FYNNEI. The CDR3 is CASTSSSGYQETQYF. The CDR3 nucleotides read TGTGCCAGCACATCGTCTAGCGGATACCAAGAGACCCAGTACTTC.

The chain is built from TRBV4-3 and TRBJ2-2; 8 positions agree with TRBD1. Germline V gives CDR1 LGHNA, CDR2 YSLEER. The CDR3 runs 14 residues. With V trimmed by 4 bases and J by 5 bases, 3 bases remained unmatched. CDR3: CASSRRQGTGELFF. The CDR3 nucleotides read TGCGCCAGCAGCCGTAGACAGGGGACCGGGGAGCTGTTTTTT.

The chain links TRBV5-1 to TRBJ2-7; 10 positions agree with TRBD2. The length of the CDR3 is 17 residues. Germline V gene sequence: CDR1 SGHRS, CDR2 YFSETQ. V was pared by 0 bases and J by 6 bases, with 12 bases of the junction left unmatched. The CDR3 here is CASSLALAGVFSSEQYV. The CDR3 DNA is TGCGCCAGCAGCTTGGCGCTAGCGGGAGTCTTCTCGAGCGAGCAGTACGTC.

The sample holds a few counts of this clone. The chain carries TRBV9 and TRBJ1-1; D gene uncertain. This CDR3 region has 13 residues. Trimming took off 0 bases at V and 3 bases at J, with 6 bases between the two ends. Germline V gives CDR1 SGDLS, CDR2 YYNGEE. This CDR3 reads CASSVGGHTEAFF. The CDR3 DNA reads as TGTGCCAGCAGCGTAGGAGGTCACACTGAAGCTTTCTTT.

This chain uses TRBV11-2 with TRBJ2-7; possible D gene TRBD2, 6 bases. The CDR3 has 15 amino acids. CDR1 SGHAT and CDR2 FQNNGV come from the germline V gene. With 3 bases removed from V and 1 base from J, the gap between germline ends came to 13 bases. The CDR3 DNA reads as TGTGCCAGCAGCTTTGGGAGGTTTTTGTCCTACGAGCAGTACGTC. The encoded protein is CASSFGRFLSYEQYV.

This chain joins TRBV7-2 and TRBJ2-5; D not resolved. V was clipped by 5 bases and J by 2 bases, with 24 bases between them. From germline, CDR1 is SGHTA and CDR2 FQGNSA. There are 18 residues in the CDR3. CDR3 loop: CASSQKSQRNLKQETQYF. In DNA form, the CDR3 reads TGTGCCAGCAGCCAAAAAAGCCAACGAAACCTAAAACAAGAGACCCAGTACTTC.

The chain joins TRBV3-1 (or the pseudogene TRBV3-2) to TRBJ2-1; 12 positions agree with TRBD2. In germline, CDR1 is LGHDT, CDR2 YNNKEL (reference sequence). This CDR3 is built from 17 residues. Germline trimming cut 4 bases from V and 2 bases from J; bases unmatched to any gene: 6. The CDR3 DNA reads as TGTGCCAGCAGCCCTCAAGGGACTAGCGGGCCCTACAATGAGCAGTTCTTC. Translated, it gives CASSPQGTSGPYNEQFF.

The chain joins TRBV4-2 to TRBJ2-1, with 9 nucleotides matching TRBD2. J was trimmed by 4 bases and V by 1 base; bases with no gene match: 11. There are 18 residues in the CDR3. Germline V CDR1 and CDR2: LGHNA, YNFKEQ. The CDR3 DNA follows: TGTGCCAGCAGCCAAGTAGGTAGGGCGGGAGGGGGATACAATGAGCAGTTCTTC. Its translation is CASSQVGRAGGGYNEQFF.

The chain has TRBV11-2 and TRBJ2-5; D gene unclear. Trimming stripped 0 bases from V and 2 bases from J, with 7 bases between. The CDR3 extends over 14 amino acids. Germline CDR1 reads SGHAT; CDR2 reads FQNNGV. CDR3: CASSLERSQETQYF. CDR3 nucleotide sequence: TGTGCCAGCAGCTTAGAGAGGTCACAAGAGACCCAGTACTTC.

J is TRBJ1-2 and V is TRBV11-1; D gene unclear. The germline V and J ends were trimmed by 4 bases and 4 bases, with 13 bases remaining between them. CDR1 SGHAT and CDR2 FQDESV come from the germline V gene (reference sequence). There are 14 residues in the CDR3. The CDR3 loop is CASSYSRQTYGYTF. CDR3 nucleotides: TGTGCCAGCAGCTACTCGCGCCAAACCTATGGCTACACCTTC.

V is TRBV6-2 or TRBV6-3 and J is TRBJ2-3, with 9 bases aligning to TRBD2. Looked up from germline, CDR1 is MNHEY and CDR2 is SVGEGT. The CDR3 runs to 15 residues. The trim removed 2 bases at V and 5 bases at J, leaving 5 bases unmatched. CDR3: CASSYASGTVDTQYF. The CDR3 DNA follows: TGTGCCAGCAGTTACGCTAGCGGGACGGTAGATACGCAGTATTTT.

The chain carries TRBV7-3 and TRBJ2-5, with 8 bases fitting TRBD1. The CDR3 totals 13 residues. CDR1 and CDR2 from the germline V gene are SGHTA and FQGTGA. Unmatched junction bases numbered 2, after V lost 4 bases and J lost 4 bases. CDR3 coding DNA: TGTGCCAGCAGCTCCGACAGGGGAGAGACCCAGTACTTC. Its translation: CASSSDRGETQYF. Filled out from reference TRBV7-3 and TRBJ2-5, the complete variable domain reads GAGVSQTPSNKVTEKGKYVELRCDPISGHTALYWYRQSLGQGPEFLIYFQGTGAADDSGLPNDRFFAVRPEGSVSTLKIQRTERGDSAVYLCASSSDRGETQYFGPGTRLLVL.

This clone was observed once. The V and J genes are TRBV11-2 and TRBJ2-7, with TRBD2 matching 12 bases. This CDR3 is built from 17 residues. The ends lost 5 bases at V and 0 bases at J; junction bases unmatched: 8. Germline V gene lookup returns CDR1 SGHAT and CDR2 FQNNGV. CDR3 nucleotides: TGTGCCAGCAGCCCCGGACTAGCGGGGCCGACCTCCTACGAGCAGTACGTC. It encodes CASSPGLAGPTSYEQYV.

The chain recombines TRBV5-1 with TRBJ2-5; 10 bases fit TRBD2. The CDR3 is made up of 17 amino acids. CDR1 and CDR2 from the germline V gene are SGHRS and YFSETQ. The V segment lost 0 bases and the J segment 5 bases; nucleotides outside the gene matches: 10. In nucleotides, the CDR3 is TGCGCCAGCAGCTTGGCGGCTAGCGGGGGCTTCCGGGAGACCCAGTACTTC. Amino acids: CASSLAASGGFRETQYF.

A single count supports this clone. The genes are TRBV27 and TRBJ2-1; D is possibly TRBD2 (5 bases). V lost 5 bases and J 0 bases, leaving 8 bases between the germline ends. Looked up from germline, CDR1 is MNHEY and CDR2 is SMNVEV (reference sequence). This CDR3 comprises 14 residues. The CDR3 DNA reads as TGTGCCAGCAGTCCGGGGTACTCCTACAATGAGCAGTTCTTC. Its protein is CASSPGYSYNEQFF.

J is TRBJ2-1 and V is TRBV28, with TRBD2 identical over 10 bases. CDR3 length: 16 amino acids. From germline, CDR1 is MDHEN and CDR2 SYDVKM. J was trimmed by 5 bases and V by 8 bases; bases with no gene match: 12. The CDR3 protein is CASGSWASGGDNEQFF. The CDR3, as DNA: TGTGCCAGCGGGAGCTGGGCTAGCGGGGGTGACAATGAGCAGTTCTTC.

The rearrangement uses TRBV5-1 and TRBJ1-3; 8 bases agree with TRBD1. This CDR3 spans 16 amino acids. CDR1 and CDR2 from the germline V gene are SGHRS and YFSETQ. With 0 bases clipped from V and 6 bases from J, the junction kept 8 bases outside the gene matches. CDR3 protein: CASSLEGQGAINTIYF. CDR3 nucleotides: TGCGCCAGCAGCTTGGAGGGCCAGGGGGCTATAAACACCATATATTTT.

This clone came up once. V gene TRBV15 combines with J gene TRBJ1-5; a weak D match, TRBD1 (5 bases). V gave up 5 bases and J gave up 3 bases, with 11 bases separating them. Germline V lookup: CDR1 LNHNV, CDR2 YYDKDF (reference sequence). The CDR3 covers 14 residues. CDR3 in DNA: TGTGCCACCAGCCAAACAGGTAACAATCAGCCCCAGCATTTT. It is translated as CATSQTGNNQPQHF.

This rearrangement joins TRBV7-3 to TRBJ2-2; 14 bases are a match to TRBD2. J gave up 7 bases and V 5 bases, and 6 bases lay outside the gene matches. There are 16 residues in the CDR3. From germline, CDR1 is SGHTA and CDR2 FQGTGA. The CDR3 region is CASSAGTSGSLGELFF. The DNA of the CDR3 is TGTGCCAGCAGCGCAGGGACTAGCGGGAGTCTCGGGGAGCTGTTTTTT.

Only one count was recorded for this clone. This chain links TRBV6-2 or TRBV6-3 with TRBJ1-1; D is uncertain. CDR3 length: 16 residues. Trimming stripped 3 bases from V and 4 bases from J, with 18 bases between. Germline loops: CDR1 MNHEY, CDR2 SVGEGT. Here the CDR3 reads CASSYDPSGRTTEAFF. The CDR3 DNA reads as TGTGCCAGCAGTTATGACCCCAGCGGACGGACCACTGAAGCTTTCTTT.

V is TRBV3-1 (or the pseudogene TRBV3-2) and J is TRBJ2-2; D call uncertain. Germline V lookup: CDR1 LGHDT, CDR2 YNNKEL (reference sequence). CDR3 length equals 12 residues. With 5 bases removed from V and 5 bases from J, the gap between germline ends came to 6 bases. The CDR3 loop is CASSVTTGELFF. The CDR3 DNA sequence: TGTGCCAGCAGCGTAACTACCGGGGAGCTGTTTTTT.

This chain connects TRBV4-2 to TRBJ1-4; D is ambiguous. Trimming removed 0 bases at V and 5 bases at J, with 10 bases between. The germline V gene encodes CDR1 LGHNA and CDR2 YNFKEQ. The CDR3 runs to 15 residues. The CDR3 DNA reads TGTGCCAGCAGCCAAGAAGGAAGCAGGAATGAAAAACTGTTTTTT. It translates to CASSQEGSRNEKLFF.

This clone was observed a few times. V usage is TRBV25-1 and J usage is TRBJ1-2, with TRBD1 matching 7 bases. Trimming took 5 bases from V and 8 from J; bases not matched to a gene: 8. Germline values: CDR1 MGHDK, CDR2 SYGVNS. The CDR3 consists of 13 residues. The CDR3 sequence is CASSNRGSWGYTF. The CDR3 bases are TGTGCCAGCAGTAACAGGGGATCATGGGGCTACACCTTC.

This chain connects TRBV10-1 to TRBJ1-6; 8 positions agree with TRBD1. This CDR3 has 19 residues. CDR1 WNHNN and CDR2 SYGVQD come from the germline V gene (reference sequence). After removal of 7 bases from V and 2 bases from J, the junction contained 16 bases not matched to a gene. CDR3 sequence reads: CASKTLDREADPYNSPLHF. DNA of the CDR3: TGCGCCAGCAAAACTCTGGACAGGGAAGCAGATCCCTATAATTCACCCCTCCACTTT.

The CDR3 bases are TGTGCCAGCAACCCGACAGGAGGAAACACCATATATTTT. This encodes CASNPTGGNTIYF. V and J are TRBV12-3 or TRBV12-4 and TRBJ1-3, with D perhaps TRBD1 (6 bases). V was clipped by 7 bases and J by 4 bases, with 11 bases between them. This CDR3 is 13 amino acids long.

The chain carries TRBV6-2 or TRBV6-3 and TRBJ2-5; TRBD1 agrees at 9 bases. Losses at the gene ends were 4 bases for V and 5 bases for J; bases not matched to a gene: 8. Per the germline V gene, CDR1 is MNHEY and CDR2 is SVGEGT. The CDR3 is made up of 15 amino acids. The CDR3 here is CASSSQGALGETQYF. DNA of the CDR3: TGTGCCAGCAGTTCACAGGGGGCTTTAGGGGAGACCCAGTACTTC.

The chain couples TRBV27 to TRBJ2-1; 14 bases agree with TRBD2. This CDR3 spans 20 amino acids. In germline, CDR1 is MNHEY, CDR2 SMNVEV (reference sequence). Trimming cost V 2 bases and J 5 bases; bases outside gene matches: 14. The CDR3 protein is CASSLGWGLAGEVGNNEQFF. As DNA, the CDR3 is TGTGCCAGCAGTTTAGGGTGGGGACTAGCGGGAGAGGTTGGGAACAATGAGCAGTTCTTC.

The chain joins TRBV18 to TRBJ2-7; TRBD2 aligns across 11 bases. The ends lost 6 bases at V and 3 bases at J; junction bases unmatched: 7. The CDR3 runs 15 residues. Germline CDR1 is KGHSH and CDR2 is LQKENI. Written as DNA, the CDR3 is TGTGCCAGCTCGTACACTAGCGGGGGATTCTACGAGCAGTACGTC. It yields the protein CASSYTSGGFYEQYV.